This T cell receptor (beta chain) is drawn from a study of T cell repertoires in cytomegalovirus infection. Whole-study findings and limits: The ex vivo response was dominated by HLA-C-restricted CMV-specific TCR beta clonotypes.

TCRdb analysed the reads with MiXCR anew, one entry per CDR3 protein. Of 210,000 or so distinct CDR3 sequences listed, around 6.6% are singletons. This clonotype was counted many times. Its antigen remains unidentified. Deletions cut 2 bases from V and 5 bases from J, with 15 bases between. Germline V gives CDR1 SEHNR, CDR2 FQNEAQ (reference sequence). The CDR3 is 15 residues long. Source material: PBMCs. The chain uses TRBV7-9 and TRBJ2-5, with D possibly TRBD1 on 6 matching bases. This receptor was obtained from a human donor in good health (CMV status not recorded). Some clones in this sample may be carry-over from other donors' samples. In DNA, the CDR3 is TGTGCCAGCAGCTTAAGAGACAGGTTGGCGGAGACCCAGTACTTC. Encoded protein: CASSLRDRLAETQYF.